This T cell receptor beta chain was retrieved from a study of cytomegalovirus exposure and HLA in healthy donors (dated by TCRdb to 2017 to 2019). In the study overall: An earlier analysis of 587 of the donors reported around 280 Gb of sequence data and roughly 120 million unique TCR beta sequences obtained from some 200 million T cells. The T cell repertoires of 666 subjects were profiled by immunosequencing and related to cytomegalovirus serostatus. To predict cytomegalovirus infection status, the study combined high-throughput TCR immunosequencing, statistical association of individual TCRs with disease status, and machine learning. Approximately 330 gigabases of sequencing data and around 90 million unique TCR sequences made up an early release that covered approximately 650 HLA-typed donors. An earlier analysis of some 500 of the donors used high-throughput TCR beta sequencing to judge whether each TCR beta V gene segment behaved as functional or pseudogenic. The study aimed to test whether signatures of past pathogen exposure could be identified by cataloging public T cell receptors. Among about 400 genotyped donors of the cohort, an average of around 250,000 unique TCR beta nucleotide sequences was sequenced per donor, of which about 19% were non-productive. The number of typed donors differed by locus: about 620-640 for A, B, C, DRB1 and DQB1; some 500 for DQA1; 606 for DPA1; and some 450 for DPB1. A later genetic analysis took genome-wide SNP genotypes for 398 of the 666 donors and used that subset as a discovery cohort. Among the roughly 400 genotyped donors, 81% belonged to the genetic ancestry cluster associated with self-reported Caucasian donors. Both class I and class II loci were covered by HLA typing, at four-digit resolution. In addition to the first cohort of around 670 subjects, a separate validation cohort of 120 different subjects was used. A later analysis re-analyzed previously published TCR beta repertoires from roughly 600 donors and added high-resolution HLA genotyping to study TCR occurrence patterns. Rather than using new phenotypic data, the later analysis identified candidate immune exposures from TCR beta sequences and from how often those sequences occurred across donors. Four to six DR-DQ haplotypes were handled as single units for association and clustering, since linkage in the cohort was strong. Donor age, sex, ethnicity and CMV serostatus were collected together with the repertoire data. All discovery cohort repertoires had been generated using a single sequencing platform. The investigation overall reported the following: The cohort was sequenced for TCR beta chains only, and without alpha or paired-chain data the features that could be detected were limited. While some public TCRs were present in many individuals, most TCR sequences turned up only very rarely across donors. HLA typing was unavailable for some donors at each locus, so association tests used only the typed subset. A few of the identified cytomegalovirus-associated TCR beta chains were confirmed in vitro to be specific for cytomegalovirus antigens. A further reported finding was that TCR beta sequences accurately predicted the HLA-A and HLA-B alleles for most subjects in the first cohort. Broadly in line with IMGT annotations, most TCR beta V segments showed up in productive rearrangements about 87% or about 30% of the time in an earlier analysis of several hundred of the donors. The presence/absence analyses assumed that sequencing depth was roughly uniform across donors, and that assumption may not be true. According to a later analysis, TCR association rates differed among HLA loci, with DRB1 alleles showing the most associated TCRs and HLA-C alleles showing the fewest. Linkage disequilibrium might explain the correlated functional status among segregating V segments, but an unknown experimental factor could not be ruled out. In a later analysis, most CMV-associated TCR beta chains were found to appear HLA-restricted, with HLA associations seemingly driven largely by CMV exposure. The classifier was reported to diagnose cytomegalovirus status with high specificity and sensitivity in both the original cohort and the validation cohort. At a false discovery rate of 0.05, a later analysis linked 16,951 TCR beta sequences to specific HLA alleles. According to a later genetic analysis, donors in an Asian-associated ancestry cluster had fewer N-insertions in productive TCRs than the approximately 610-donor mean. A total of fewer than 200 TCR beta chains were listed by the study as associated with cytomegalovirus. When HLA alleles, especially DR and DQ, strongly co-occurred, attributing TCR associations to individual alleles was difficult. Because counts were too low, roughly 18 rarely observed V segments, including chromosome 9 orphons, were left out of the earlier analysis of some 640 of the donors. The sequencing pipeline was judged likely to have produced a cluster of highly shared sequence variants as a technical artifact. The authors suggested that the approach could potentially be extended to other disease states and immunological phenotypes. In a later analysis, HLA-associated TCR beta chains were found to be more clonally expanded and to have lower generation probabilities than equally common non-associated chains. The 87-base-pair reads could not distinguish some IMGT-functional V segments, including TRBV6-2 and TRBV6-3, so those segments were excluded. Several of the top co-occurrence clusters appeared to be linked to parvovirus B19, influenza, CMV and Epstein-Barr virus, according to a later analysis. An association between a missense DCLRE1C variant and V-gene and J-gene trimming of TCR beta chains was found in a later genetic analysis and replicated in an independent cohort. Immune exposure information for the cohort was limited to CMV serostatus.

Preparation of the library involved the immunoSEQ multiplex PCR assay. For the multiplex PCR, a mixture combining 60 forward primers for TCR Vbeta segments and 13 reverse primers for TCR Jbeta segments was used. A multiplex PCR assay on genomic DNA amplified the CDR3 region of rearranged TCR beta genes. The amplified TCR beta libraries were sequenced on the Illumina HiSeq System as 87-base-pair reads. As for how the authors treated the data: A later analysis tallied 75 million to 95 million unique TCR beta chains across the 666 repertoires, and approximately 12 million of those chains were shared by two or more donors. A nearest-neighbor algorithm error-corrected the raw reads and collapsed the reads into unique sequences, merging closely related sequences to remove PCR and sequencing errors. Alignment of CDR3 sequences to IMGT reference sequences was used to assign V, D and J gene segments. Each retained sequence needed at least a six-nucleotide match to both a V gene segment and a J gene segment. Rearrangements were classified as productive when the CDR3 lacked stop codons and remained in frame with V and J, and all other rearrangements were classified as non-productive. CDR3 was defined by IMGT convention, running from the second conserved V-encoded cysteine to the conserved J-encoded phenylalanine. In an earlier analysis of 500 to 650 of the donors, sequences lacking an unambiguous match to a single V gene segment were excluded. In an earlier analysis of 587 of the donors, a V segment was called functional when productive rearrangements were above 56.7%, and segregating when the standard deviation between donors exceeded 5%. A statistical classification framework was built for diagnosing cytomegalovirus status from the catalog of TCR beta chain sequences. In a later analysis, TCR nucleotide sequences were compared against IMGT/GENE-DB human TR gene sequences so that V and J genes could be assigned. Using the TCRdist pipeline, a later analysis assigned CDR3 sequences along with most-parsimonious VDJ recombination scenarios. A later analysis defined each TCR beta chain by its CDR3 amino acid sequence plus V-gene family, and excluded reads lacking a unique V-gene family. In a later analysis, 550 to 650 highly shared, low-generation-probability nucleotide sequences were removed to address suspected cross-contamination and a sequencing artifact. For each public chain, a later analysis derived a clonal expansion index from normalized ranks of inferred template counts within each repertoire. In a later analysis, generation probabilities were computed with a VDJ recombination model fitted to out-of-frame rearrangements, and the resulting probabilities were checked against IGoR. In a later analysis, TCR-TCR, TCR-HLA and TCR-CMV co-occurrence was scored with hypergeometric tests, and a repertoire-size bias correction was applied to TCR pairs. To estimate false discovery rates, a later analysis permuted the HLA or CMV assignments 20 times. In a later analysis, co-occurring TCRs were grouped with DBSCAN, and TCRdist sequence similarity was added when clustering was performed within HLA-allele-positive subsets. For co-occurrence clustering, repertoires with fewer than 30,000 or more than 120,000 public chains were excluded, along with about five repertoires with anomalous nucleotide sharing. Imported from immuneACCESS, the table was reduced by TCRdb to in-frame sequences with V and J called. These copies leave out some clones; in studies compared against another copy, an unresolved V gene accounts for under half, and the cause of the remainder is not known. V, J and clone size derive from that table, while D and trimming were established from the DNA sequence. The sample's table lists a count of roughly 41,000 clones. The ten most abundant clones make up less than 1.2% of the sample.

The germline ends are 15 bases apart after V is trimmed by 4 bases and J by 0 bases. From the germline V gene (reference sequence), CDR1 is GTSNPN and CDR2 is SVGIG. CDR3 length: 15 amino acids, cysteine to phenylalanine. The retained sequence is limited to the CDR3, 45 bases, with the frame set at the first base. The cohort was made up of hundreds of healthy bone marrow donors. At the time of sampling, every cohort member was nominally healthy, though immune exposures that went unrecorded were likely present. The donor was CMV seronegative and was included in the group of about 400 seronegative cohort members. A peripheral blood sample was collected from each donor, and TCR beta sequencing was performed on peripheral blood mononuclear cells. The Qiagen DNeasy Blood Extraction Kit was used to extract genomic DNA from the blood cell samples. For this clone: The antigen it recognizes is unknown.

The V gene is TRBV30 and the J gene is TRBJ1-2; the D gene is perhaps TRBD1, from 5 matching bases. The receptor's source is a woman aged 40 to 49 in good health and CMV-seronegative. The sample taken for sequencing was PBMCs. Here the CDR3 is given as CAWIQGRGANYGYTF. The DNA sequence follows: TGTGCCTGGATTCAAGGGCGGGGGGCTAACTATGGCTACACCTTC.